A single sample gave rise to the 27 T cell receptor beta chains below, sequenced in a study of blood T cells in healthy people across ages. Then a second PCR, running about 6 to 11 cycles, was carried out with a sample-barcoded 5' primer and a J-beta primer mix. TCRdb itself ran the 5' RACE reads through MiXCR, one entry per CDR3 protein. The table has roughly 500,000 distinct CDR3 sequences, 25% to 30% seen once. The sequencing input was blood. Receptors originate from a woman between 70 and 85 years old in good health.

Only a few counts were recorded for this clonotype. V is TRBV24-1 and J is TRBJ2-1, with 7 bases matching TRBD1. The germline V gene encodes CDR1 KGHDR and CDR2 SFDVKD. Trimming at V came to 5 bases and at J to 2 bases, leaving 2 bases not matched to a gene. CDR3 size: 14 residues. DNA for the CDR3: TGTGCCACCAGTGGAGGGGGCGCCTACAATGAGCAGTTCTTC. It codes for CATSGGGAYNEQFF.

CDR3 coding DNA: TGTGCCAGCAGCTTAAATTCAGCAGGGAATTCACCCCTCCACTTT. It yields the protein CASSLNSAGNSPLHF. The chain recombines TRBV11-2 with TRBJ1-6, with a tentative D call TRBD1 (5 bases). The CDR3 has 15 amino acids. CDR1 SGHAT and CDR2 FQNNGV come from the germline V gene. V was trimmed by 2 bases and J by 7 bases, leaving 12 bases between them.

The CDR3 DNA reads TGTGCCAGCTCACCGGACAGGGCCCGAGCTTTCTTT. Protein product: CASSPDRARAFF. The chain has TRBV18 and TRBJ1-1, with 8 bases aligning to TRBD1. The CDR3 has 12 residues. Germline CDR1 and CDR2: KGHSH and LQKENI. The V segment lost 3 bases and the J segment 10 bases; nucleotides outside the gene matches: 4. The full variable domain, with the rest looked up from reference TRBV18 and TRBJ1-1, is NAGVMQNPRHLVRRRGQEARLRCSPMKGHSHVYWYRQLPEEGLKFMVYLQKENIIDESGMPKERFSAEFPKEGPSILRIQQVVRGDSAAYFCASSPDRARAFFGQGTRLTVV.

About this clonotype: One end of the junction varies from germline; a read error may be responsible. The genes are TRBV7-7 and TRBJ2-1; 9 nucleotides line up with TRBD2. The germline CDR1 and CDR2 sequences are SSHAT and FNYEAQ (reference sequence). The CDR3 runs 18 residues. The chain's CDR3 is CASSLAGLAGPPYNEQFF. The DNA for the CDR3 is TGTGCTAGCAGCTTAGCGGGGCTAGCGGGGCCTCCCTACAATGAGCAGTTCTTC.

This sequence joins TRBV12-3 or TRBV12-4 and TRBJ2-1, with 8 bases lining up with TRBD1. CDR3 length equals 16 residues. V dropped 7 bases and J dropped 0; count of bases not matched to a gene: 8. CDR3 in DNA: TGTGCCAGCACCCCCCGGACAGGGAGCTCCTACAATGAGCAGTTCTTC. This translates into CASTPRTGSSYNEQFF.

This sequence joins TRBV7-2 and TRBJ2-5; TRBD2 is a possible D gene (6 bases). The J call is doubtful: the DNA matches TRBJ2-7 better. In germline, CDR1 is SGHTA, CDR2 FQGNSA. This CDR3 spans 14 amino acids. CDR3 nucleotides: TGTGCCAGCAGCCCCGGGACTTTCTCCTACGAGCAGTACTTC. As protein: CASSPGTFSYEQYF.

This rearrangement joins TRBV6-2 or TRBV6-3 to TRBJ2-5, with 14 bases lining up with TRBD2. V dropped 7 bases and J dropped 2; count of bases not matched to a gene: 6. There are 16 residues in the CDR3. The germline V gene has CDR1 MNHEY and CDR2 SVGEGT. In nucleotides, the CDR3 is TGTGCCAGCACTCTAGGACTAGCGGGGGGACAAGAGACCCAGTACTTC. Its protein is CASTLGLAGGQETQYF.

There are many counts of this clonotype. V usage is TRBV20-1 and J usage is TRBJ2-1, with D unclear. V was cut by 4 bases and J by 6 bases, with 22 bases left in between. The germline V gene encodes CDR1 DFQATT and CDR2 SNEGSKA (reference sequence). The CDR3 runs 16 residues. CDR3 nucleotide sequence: TGCAGTGCTAACGTAATGTTAGGACGCCTCTCCAATGAGCAGTTCTTC. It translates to CSANVMLGRLSNEQFF.

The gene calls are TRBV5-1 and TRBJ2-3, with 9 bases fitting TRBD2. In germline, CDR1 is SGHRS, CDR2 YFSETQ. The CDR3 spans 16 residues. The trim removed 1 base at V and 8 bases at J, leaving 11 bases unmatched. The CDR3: CASSLRGAGGHVTQYF. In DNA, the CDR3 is TGCGCCAGCAGCTTGAGGGGAGCGGGGGGCCACGTTACGCAGTATTTT. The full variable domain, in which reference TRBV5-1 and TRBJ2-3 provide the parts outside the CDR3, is KAGVTQTPRYLIKTRGQQVTLSCSPISGHRSVSWYQQTPGQGLQFLFEYFSETQRNKGNFPGRFSGRQFSNSRSEMNVSTLELGDSALYLCASSLRGAGGHVTQYFGPGTRLTVL.

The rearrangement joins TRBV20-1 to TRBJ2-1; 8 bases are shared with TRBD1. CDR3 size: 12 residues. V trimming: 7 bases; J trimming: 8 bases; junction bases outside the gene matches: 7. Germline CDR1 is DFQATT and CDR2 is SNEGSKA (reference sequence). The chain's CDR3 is CSVRTGWHEQFF. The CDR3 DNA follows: TGCAGTGTTCGGACAGGGTGGCATGAGCAGTTCTTC.

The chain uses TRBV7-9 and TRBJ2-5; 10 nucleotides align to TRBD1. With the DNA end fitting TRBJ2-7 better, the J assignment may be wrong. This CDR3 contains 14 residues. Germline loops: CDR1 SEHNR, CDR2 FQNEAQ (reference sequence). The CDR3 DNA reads TGTGCCAGCAGCCCCCGGACAGGGGGAGTCGAGCAGTACTTC. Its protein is CASSPRTGGVEQYF.

CDR3 sequence: CASSYSWGVNIQYF. In nucleotides, the CDR3 is TGTGCCAGCAGTTACTCGTGGGGAGTCAACATTCAGTACTTC. This chain uses TRBV6-2 or TRBV6-3 with TRBJ2-4, with TRBD2 as a possible D gene (5 bases). This CDR3 comprises 14 residues. Looked up from germline, CDR1 is MNHEY and CDR2 is SVGEGT. The V end lost 0 bases, the J end lost 7 bases, and 10 bases lay between the germline ends.

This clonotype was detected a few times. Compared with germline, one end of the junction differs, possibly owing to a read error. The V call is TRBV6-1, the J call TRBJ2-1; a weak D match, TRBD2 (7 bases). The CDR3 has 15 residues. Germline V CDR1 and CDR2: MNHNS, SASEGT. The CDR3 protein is CASSSRRGDYNGQFF. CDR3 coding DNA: TGTGCCAGCAGTTCCCGGAGGGGGGACTACAATGGGCAGTTCTTC.

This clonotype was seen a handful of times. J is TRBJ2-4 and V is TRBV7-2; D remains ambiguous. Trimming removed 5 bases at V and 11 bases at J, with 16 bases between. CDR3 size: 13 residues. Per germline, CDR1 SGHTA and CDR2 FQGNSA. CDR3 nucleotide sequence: TGTGCCAGCAGCCCCACGGCCCCCCGTGTTCAGTACTTC. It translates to CASSPTAPRVQYF.

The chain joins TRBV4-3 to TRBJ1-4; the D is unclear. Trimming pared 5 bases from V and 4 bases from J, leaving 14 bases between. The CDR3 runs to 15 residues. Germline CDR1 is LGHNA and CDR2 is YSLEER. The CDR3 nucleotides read TGCGCCAGCAGCTTAGGCCGGCAGGTTAATGAAAAACTGTTTTTT. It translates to CASSLGRQVNEKLFF.

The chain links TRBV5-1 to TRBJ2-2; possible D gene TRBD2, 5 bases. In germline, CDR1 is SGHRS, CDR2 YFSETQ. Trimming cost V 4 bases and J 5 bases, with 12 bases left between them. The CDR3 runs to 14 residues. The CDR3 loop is CASSTFGSTGELFF. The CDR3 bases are TGCGCCAGCAGCACATTTGGGAGTACCGGGGAGCTGTTTTTT.

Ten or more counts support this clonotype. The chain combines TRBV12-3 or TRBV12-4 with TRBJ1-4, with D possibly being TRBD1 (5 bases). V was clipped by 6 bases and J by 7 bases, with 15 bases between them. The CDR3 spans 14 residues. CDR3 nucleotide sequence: TGTGCCAGCAGCCCCTTCGGGACGGTTGAAAAACTGTTTTTT. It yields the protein CASSPFGTVEKLFF.

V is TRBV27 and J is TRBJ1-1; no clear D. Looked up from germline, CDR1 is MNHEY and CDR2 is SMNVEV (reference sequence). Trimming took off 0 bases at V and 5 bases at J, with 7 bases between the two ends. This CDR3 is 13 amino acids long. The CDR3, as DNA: TGTGCCAGCAGTTTATCAGGGAAAACTGAAGCTTTCTTT. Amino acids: CASSLSGKTEAFF.

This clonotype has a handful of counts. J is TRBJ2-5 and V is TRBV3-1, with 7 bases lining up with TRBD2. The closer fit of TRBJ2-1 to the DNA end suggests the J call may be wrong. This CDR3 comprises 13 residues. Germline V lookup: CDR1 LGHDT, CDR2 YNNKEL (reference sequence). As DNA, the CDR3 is TGTGCCAGCAGCTCCTCCGAGCGGGGTGGGCAGTTCTTC. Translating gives CASSSSERGGQFF.

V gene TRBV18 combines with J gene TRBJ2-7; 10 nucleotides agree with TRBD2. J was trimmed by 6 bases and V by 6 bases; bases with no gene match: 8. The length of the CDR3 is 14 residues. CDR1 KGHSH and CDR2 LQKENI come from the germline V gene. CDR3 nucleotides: TGTGCCAGCTCGCCTCCGGGACTAGCGACCGAGCAGTACTTC. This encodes CASSPPGLATEQYF. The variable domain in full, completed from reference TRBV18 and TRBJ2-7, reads NAGVMQNPRHLVRRRGQEARLRCSPMKGHSHVYWYRQLPEEGLKFMVYLQKENIIDESGMPKERFSAEFPKEGPSILRIQQVVRGDSAAYFCASSPPGLATEQYFGPGTRLTVT.

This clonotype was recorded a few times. The CDR3 coding sequence is TGCGCCAGCAGCTTCGGCGGAGCCCGCATATCCTACGAGCAGTACTTC. Protein product: CASSFGGARISYEQYF. V is TRBV5-1 and J is TRBJ2-7; no firm D call. CDR3 length: 16 amino acids. Trimming stripped 2 bases from V and 1 base from J, with 16 bases between. In germline, CDR1 is SGHRS, CDR2 YFSETQ. The full variable domain, completed using reference TRBV5-1 and TRBJ2-7, is KAGVTQTPRYLIKTRGQQVTLSCSPISGHRSVSWYQQTPGQGLQFLFEYFSETQRNKGNFPGRFSGRQFSNSRSEMNVSTLELGDSALYLCASSFGGARISYEQYFGPGTRLTVT.

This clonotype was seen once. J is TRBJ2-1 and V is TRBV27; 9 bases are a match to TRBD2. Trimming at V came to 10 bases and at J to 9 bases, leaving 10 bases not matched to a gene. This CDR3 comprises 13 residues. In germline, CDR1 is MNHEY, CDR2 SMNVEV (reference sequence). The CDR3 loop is CANGGLAKGEQFF. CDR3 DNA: TGTGCCAACGGGGGACTAGCTAAAGGTGAGCAGTTCTTC.

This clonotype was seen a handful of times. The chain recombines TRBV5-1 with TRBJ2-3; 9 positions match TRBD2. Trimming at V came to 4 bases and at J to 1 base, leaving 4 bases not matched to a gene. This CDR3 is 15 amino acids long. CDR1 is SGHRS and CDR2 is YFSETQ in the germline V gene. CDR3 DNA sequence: TGCGCCAGCAGCCTTTCTAGCGGGGGCACAGATACGCAGTATTTT. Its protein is CASSLSSGGTDTQYF.

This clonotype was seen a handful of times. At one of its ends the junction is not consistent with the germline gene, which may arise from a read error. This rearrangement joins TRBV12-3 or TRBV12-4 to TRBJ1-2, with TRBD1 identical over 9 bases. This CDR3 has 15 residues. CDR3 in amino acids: CASTSWGQGYYGYAF. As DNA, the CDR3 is TGTGCCAGCACCTCATGGGGACAGGGATACTATGGCTACGCCTTC.

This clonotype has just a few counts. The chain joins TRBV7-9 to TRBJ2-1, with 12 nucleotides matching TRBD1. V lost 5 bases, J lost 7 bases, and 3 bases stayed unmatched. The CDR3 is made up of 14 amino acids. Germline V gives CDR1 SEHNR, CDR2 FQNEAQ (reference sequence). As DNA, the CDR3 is TGTGCCAGCAGCGGGACAGGGGGCATGAATGAGCAGTTCTTC. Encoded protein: CASSGTGGMNEQFF.

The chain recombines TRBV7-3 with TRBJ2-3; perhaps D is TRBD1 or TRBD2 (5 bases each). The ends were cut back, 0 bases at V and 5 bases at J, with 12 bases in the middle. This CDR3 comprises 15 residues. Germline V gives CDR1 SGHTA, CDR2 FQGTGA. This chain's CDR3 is CASSLTSLGGDTQYF. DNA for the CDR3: TGTGCCAGCAGCTTAACGAGTCTTGGGGGAGATACGCAGTATTTT.

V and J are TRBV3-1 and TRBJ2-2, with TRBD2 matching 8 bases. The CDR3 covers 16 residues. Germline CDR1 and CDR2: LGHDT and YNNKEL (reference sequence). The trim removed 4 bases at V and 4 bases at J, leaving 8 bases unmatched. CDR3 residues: CASSPRSGGGTGELFF. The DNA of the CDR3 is TGTGCCAGCAGCCCCCGCAGCGGGGGAGGCACCGGGGAGCTGTTTTTT.